These T cell receptor beta chains were read from a single sample in a study of CD8 T cells in ankylosing spondylitis. TCRdb re-called the 5' RACE reads with MiXCR, one entry per CDR3 protein. This sample has approximately 400,000 distinct CDR3 sequences, with roughly 17% found just once. The sequencing sample was made of blood, either unsorted or a sorted T cell fraction (not recorded which). The receptors were sampled from a male donor with ankylosing spondylitis. Each CDR3 is given with its conserved first and last residue. Each record gives: V gene, clone size, J gene, D gene, CDR3 DNA, CDR3 protein. The D gene is left open where the match is weak. Some rows have no size entry. The others give once, few or many, or a class for an expanded clone.

>TRBV30|-|TRBJ1-4|-
TGTGCCTGGAGTGACCCTAATGAAAAACTGTTTTTT
CAWSDPNEKLFF
>TRBV20-1|-|TRBJ1-4|TRBD1
TGCAGTGCTCAGACAGGGTCCACTAATGAAAAACTGTTTTTT
CSAQTGSTNEKLFF
>TRBV11-3|-|TRBJ1-6|-
TGTGCCAGCAGCTTAGCGGGGGTGGCAACACCCCTCCACTTT
CASSLAGVATPLHF
>TRBV5-8|few|TRBJ2-1|-
TGTGCCAGCAGCACAGACAGGAGGAATGAGCAGTTCTTC
CASSTDRRNEQFF
>TRBV24-1|-|TRBJ2-5|-
TGTGCCACCAGTGATACTGGACCCCGGGAGTGGGAGACCCAGTACTTC
CATSDTGPREWETQYF
>TRBV7-6|many|TRBJ1-1|-
TGTGCCAGCAGCTTAGATCAGAACACTGAAGCTTTCTTT
CASSLDQNTEAFF
>TRBV15|-|TRBJ2-7|TRBD1
TGTGCCACCAGCAGAGAGGGGACAGGGGCGGGCTCCTACGAGCAGTACTTC
CATSREGTGAGSYEQYF
>TRBV12-3/TRBV12-4|-|TRBJ1-2|-
TGTGCCAGCAGTTTACGGACCTTCTATGGCTACACCTTC
CASSLRTFYGYTF
>TRBV20-1|-|TRBJ2-5|TRBD1
TGCAGTGCAGGGGGACAGGGGGCTGAGACCCAGTACTTC
CSAGGQGAETQYF
>TRBV5-1|few|TRBJ2-2|-
TGCGCCAGCAGATTGGAGCGCCTAGCCGGCGGGGAGCTGTTTTTT
CASRLERLAGGELFF
>TRBV29-1|few|TRBJ1-2|-
TGCAGCGCTGACAGGAGGGGGGGACTGGGCTACACCTTC
CSADRRGGLGYTF
>TRBV6-1|few|TRBJ1-5|-
TGTGCCAGCAGCAAAACGGAATGGCCCCAGCATTTT
CASSKTEWPQHF
>TRBV12-3/TRBV12-4|many|TRBJ1-4|-
TGTGCCAGCAGCCCTCAACCAGTTTCAACTAATGAAAAACTGTTTTTT
CASSPQPVSTNEKLFF
>TRBV20-1|-|TRBJ1-1|-
TGCAGCACAAGACAGAACACTGAAGCTTTCTTT
CSTRQNTEAFF
>TRBV27|-|TRBJ2-2|TRBD2
TGTGCCAGCAGTTCCCCGGGACTAGCGGGAGTCGGGGAGCTGTTTTTT
CASSSPGLAGVGELFF
>TRBV6-2/TRBV6-3|few|TRBJ2-1|-
TGTGCCAGCAGTTACGAGAGGGCCCCAAACAATGAGCAGTTCTTC
CASSYERAPNNEQFF
>TRBV20-1|-|TRBJ1-1|TRBD1
TGCAGTGCAAGAAACAGGGGGAGTTTGGGCATGAACACTGAAGCTTTCTTT
CSARNRGSLGMNTEAFF
>TRBV7-2|few|TRBJ2-5|TRBD1
TGTGCCAGCAGCTTACGGGACAGGACCCAAGAGACCCAGTACTTC
CASSLRDRTQETQYF
>TRBV30|few|TRBJ1-6|-
TGTGCCTGGAGTGTAGGGTCACCCCTCCACTTT
CAWSVGSPLHF
>TRBV6-6|-|TRBJ1-2|-
TGTGCCAGCAGTAGGGGGTTGGATGGCTACACCTTC
CASSRGLDGYTF
>TRBV3-1|few|TRBJ2-5|TRBD2
TGTGCCAGCAGCCAAGAGAGCCGGGGACTAGCGAAAGGACCACGATTAGAGACCCAGTACTTC
CASSQESRGLAKGPRLETQYF
>TRBV7-9|-|TRBJ2-5|-
TGTGCCAGCAGCTTAGCGGGAGCCCCAGAGACCCAGTACTTC
CASSLAGAPETQYF
>TRBV27|-|TRBJ2-7|-
TGTGCCAGCTCGACTAGTCGCGGGTACGAGCAGTACTTC
CASSTSRGYEQYF
>TRBV12-3/TRBV12-4|few|TRBJ2-1|-
TGTGCCACCCATGAGGCGGGGACCTACAATGAGCAGTTCTTC
CATHEAGTYNEQFF
>TRBV20-1|many|TRBJ1-1|-
TGCAGTGCTAGAGATCGGGAAAACACTGAAGCTTTCTTT
CSARDRENTEAFF
>TRBV20-1|few|TRBJ2-5|TRBD2
TGCAGTGCAACTCCCCCTAGCGGAGGCCAAGAGACCCAGTACTTC
CSATPPSGGQETQYF
>TRBV15|few|TRBJ1-1|-
TGTGCCACCAGCAAGCAGCTGAACACTGAAGCTTTCTTT
CATSKQLNTEAFF
>TRBV28|once|TRBJ2-1|-
TGTGCCAGCAGTTTGGGTCGGGATCAAAATGAGCAGTTCTTC
CASSLGRDQNEQFF
>TRBV10-3|-|TRBJ1-4|-
TGTGCCATCAGTGCGTTTCCCCGGGGGACGGGGGAAAAACTGTTTTTT
CAISAFPRGTGEKLFF
>TRBV19|-|TRBJ1-6|-
TGTGCCAGTAGTATCGGGGGGCTTCGGGCTTCACCCCTCCACTTT
CASSIGGLRASPLHF
>TRBV12-3/TRBV12-4|-|TRBJ1-3|-
TGTGCCAGCACCCATTTCGGGGGAAACACCATATATTTT
CASTHFGGNTIYF
>TRBV5-5|-|TRBJ1-5|-
TGTGCCAGCAGCCACGCGGACAGTAATCAGCCCCAGCATTTT
CASSHADSNQPQHF
>TRBV12-3/TRBV12-4|few|TRBJ2-5|TRBD2
TGTGCCAGCAGTTTAGCGGGACTAGCGTCAGAGACCCAGTACTTC
CASSLAGLASETQYF
>TRBV6-5|-|TRBJ1-3|-
TGTGCCAGCAGTTACGGACTCCCTCCTGGAAACACCATATATTTT
CASSYGLPPGNTIYF
>TRBV12-3/TRBV12-4|many|TRBJ2-1|-
TGTGCCAGCAGTTTAAATTATCCTGAGCAGTTCTTC
CASSLNYPEQFF
>TRBV4-3|few|TRBJ2-5|-
TGCGCCAGCAGCCAAGATCTTGCCCCAGAGACCCAGTACTTC
CASSQDLAPETQYF
>TRBV5-1|many|TRBJ1-1|-
TGCGCCAGCAGCTTGATGGGGGGCGCCGCAGAAGCTTTCTTT
CASSLMGGAAEAFF
>TRBV20-1|few|TRBJ2-7|-
TGCAGTGCTAGATCTGTGGCGGCAAGGAGCTCCTACGAGCAGTACTTC
CSARSVAARSSYEQYF
>TRBV28|-|TRBJ2-3|-
TGTGCCAGCAGTTTGCCTTCGGCCACAGATACGCAGTATTTT
CASSLPSATDTQYF
>TRBV20-1|-|TRBJ2-1|TRBD2
TGCAGTGCTACTCCAGGACTAGCGGGGAGAGAGCAGTTCTTC
CSATPGLAGREQFF
>TRBV5-1|-|TRBJ1-1|-
TGCGCCAGCAGCTACGGGACGCCACGAGCGAACACTGAAGCTTTCTTT
CASSYGTPRANTEAFF
>TRBV6-1|-|TRBJ1-1|-
TGTGCCAGCAGTGGGAAACGAATAGACACTGAAGCTTTCTTT
CASSGKRIDTEAFF
>TRBV18|-|TRBJ2-7|-
TGTGCCAGCTCACCCGGGACCTCCCCCTACGAGCAGTACTTC
CASSPGTSPYEQYF
>TRBV6-1|many|TRBJ2-2|-
TGTGCCAGCAGTGCCCAACTAAGATGGGAGCTGTTTTTT
CASSAQLRWELFF
>TRBV6-1|many|TRBJ2-3|TRBD1
TGTGCCAGCAGCCGTACAGGGGTAGGGAGCACAGATACGCAGTATTTT
CASSRTGVGSTDTQYF
>TRBV10-3|few|TRBJ1-1|-
TGTGCCATCAGTGAGTCGGCAGCGAACACTGAAGCTTTCTTT
CAISESAANTEAFF
>TRBV6-1|few|TRBJ1-1|-
TGTGCCAGCAGTGTGGGGGATATTTACACTGAAGCTTTCTTT
CASSVGDIYTEAFF
>TRBV5-1|-|TRBJ2-1|-
TGCGCCAGCAGCTGGGACAAGAAGGGGGACAATGAGCAGTTCTTC
CASSWDKKGDNEQFF
>TRBV4-1|many|TRBJ1-6|TRBD1
TGCGCCAGCAGCCAAGCCCTAGCAGGGGGATATTCACCCCTCCACTTT
CASSQALAGGYSPLHF
>TRBV20-1|-|TRBJ2-7|TRBD2
TGCAGTGCTCCCGACCCCTTAGCGGGAGCGGGGTACGAGCAGTACTTC
CSAPDPLAGAGYEQYF
>TRBV3-1|-|TRBJ2-3|-
TGTGCCAGCAGCCAAGGGACTACAACTAGCACAGATACGCAGTATTTT
CASSQGTTTSTDTQYF
>TRBV2|many|TRBJ2-1|-
TGTGCCAGCATAGGGCGGGCTTACAATGAGCAGTTCTTC
CASIGRAYNEQFF
>TRBV5-5|-|TRBJ2-3|-
TGTGCCAGCAGCCGTAAACAGGGCGTAACAGATACGCAGTATTTT
CASSRKQGVTDTQYF